The next 3 T cell receptor beta chains were all read from a single sample in a study of identical twins. TCRdb redid the calling of the 5' RACE reads with MiXCR, one entry per CDR3 protein. This table holds more than 350,000 distinct CDR3 sequences, approximately 10% found once. The sample comprised naive T cells sorted from blood. The receptors were gathered from a woman in her 50s in good health.

J is TRBJ2-5 and V is TRBV14; 12 positions agree with TRBD2. Losses at the gene ends were 2 bases for V and 2 bases for J; bases not matched to a gene: 3. Germline V gene data show CDR1 as SGHDN and CDR2 as FVKESK. This CDR3 is 16 amino acids long. DNA for the CDR3: TGTGCCAGCAGCCAACTAGCGGGAGGGCCGCAAGAGACCCAGTACTTC. Its protein is CASSQLAGGPQETQYF.

This clonotype came up a few times. The chain couples TRBV29-1 to TRBJ2-6; D is unresolved. This CDR3 is built from 15 residues. The germline V gene has CDR1 SQVTM and CDR2 ANQGSEA. The V end lost 5 bases, the J end lost 0 bases, and 11 bases lay between the germline ends. This chain's CDR3 is CSVRTASSGANVLTF. DNA of the CDR3: TGCAGCGTTAGGACCGCCAGCTCTGGGGCCAACGTCCTGACTTTC.

This clonotype was recorded at least ten times. The V call is TRBV6-5, the J call TRBJ2-4, with D unclear. The germline V gene has CDR1 MNHEY and CDR2 SVGAGI. The CDR3 consists of 13 residues. The ends were cut back, 7 bases at V and 6 bases at J, with 13 bases in the middle. CDR3 sequence: CASTDRWGNIQYF. The DNA of the CDR3 is TGTGCCAGCACCGATCGCTGGGGAAACATTCAGTACTTC.